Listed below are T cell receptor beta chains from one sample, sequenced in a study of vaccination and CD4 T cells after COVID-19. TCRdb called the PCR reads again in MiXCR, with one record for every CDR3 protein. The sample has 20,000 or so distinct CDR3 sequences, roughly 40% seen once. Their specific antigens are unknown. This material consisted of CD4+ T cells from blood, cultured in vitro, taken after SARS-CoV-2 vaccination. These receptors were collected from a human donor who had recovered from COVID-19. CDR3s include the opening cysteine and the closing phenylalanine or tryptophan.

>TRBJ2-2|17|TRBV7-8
CASSLRRLAGGTGELFF
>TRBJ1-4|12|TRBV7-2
CASSRENEKLFF
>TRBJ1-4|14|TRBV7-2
CASSTSGTGEKLFF
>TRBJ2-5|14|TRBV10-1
CAVPSHPKQETQYF
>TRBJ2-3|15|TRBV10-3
CAISGSGTDTDTQYF
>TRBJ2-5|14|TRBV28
CASRHRQGGETQYF
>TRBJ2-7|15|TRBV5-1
CASRDLGGLVYEQYF
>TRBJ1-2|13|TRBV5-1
CASSSDGNYSYTF
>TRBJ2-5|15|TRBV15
CATSRDAGFQETQYF
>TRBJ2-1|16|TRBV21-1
CASSTGGSVSYNEQFF
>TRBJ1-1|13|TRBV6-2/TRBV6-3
CASSYIRNTEAFF
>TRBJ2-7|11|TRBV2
CASSDAYEQYF
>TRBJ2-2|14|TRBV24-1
CATSDLGATGELFF
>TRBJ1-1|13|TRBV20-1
CSARTAEDTEAFF
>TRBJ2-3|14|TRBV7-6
CASRHRASTDTQYF
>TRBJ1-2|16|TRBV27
CASSPRGSGGFYGYTF
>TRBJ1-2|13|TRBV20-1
CSAGPGTAYGYTF
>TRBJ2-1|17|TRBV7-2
CASSPGTSETKNNEQFF
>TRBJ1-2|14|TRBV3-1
CASSQGDTAYGYTF
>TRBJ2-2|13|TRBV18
CASSPLGTGELFF
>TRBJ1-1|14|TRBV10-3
CAISPRGGTTEAFF
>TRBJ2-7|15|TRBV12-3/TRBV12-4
CASSSETVGSYEQYF
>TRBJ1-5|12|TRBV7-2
CASSLAGQPQHF
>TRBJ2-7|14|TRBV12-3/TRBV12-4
CASSLAAGGGEQYF
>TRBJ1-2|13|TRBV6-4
CASSMEPGYGYTF
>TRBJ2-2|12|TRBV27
CASSLLGGELFF
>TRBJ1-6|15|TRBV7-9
CASSSTGATGSPLHF
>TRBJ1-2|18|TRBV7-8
CASSSKPGQGSLLYGYTF
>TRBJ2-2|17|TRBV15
CATSRELSGRAGGELFF
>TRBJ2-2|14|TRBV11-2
CASSIQPNTGELFF
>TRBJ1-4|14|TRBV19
CASSTTGVGEKLFF
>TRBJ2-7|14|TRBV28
CASSPSATLYEQYF
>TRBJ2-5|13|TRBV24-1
CATSVPGGETQYF
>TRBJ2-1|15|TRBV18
CASSPPQGSYNEQFF
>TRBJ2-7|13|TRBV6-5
CASSYLGGYEQYF
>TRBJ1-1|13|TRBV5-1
CASSPVGGSEAFF
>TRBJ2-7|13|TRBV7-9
CASSLDGHYEQYF
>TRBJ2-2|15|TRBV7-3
CASSLGQGGTGELFF
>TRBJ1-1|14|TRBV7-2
CASSSQTLNTEAFF
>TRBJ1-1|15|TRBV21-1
CASSKALCGDTEAFF
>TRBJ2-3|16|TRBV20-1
CSARDLARLSTDTQYF
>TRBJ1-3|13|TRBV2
CASAGSLGNTIYF
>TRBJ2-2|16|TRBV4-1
CASSPWTSGATGELFF
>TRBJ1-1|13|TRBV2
CASSDSSNTEAFF
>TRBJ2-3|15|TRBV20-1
CSARRGLAVTDTQYF
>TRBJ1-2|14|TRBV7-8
CASSTHRQGVGYTF
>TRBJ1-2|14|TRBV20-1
CSARHPSRTDGYTF
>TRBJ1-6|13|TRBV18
CASSPRERLPLHF
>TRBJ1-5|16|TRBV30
CAWSVQTGLSNQPQHF
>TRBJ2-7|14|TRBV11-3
CASSLGISSYEQHF
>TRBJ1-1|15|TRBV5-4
CASSFPGAMNTEAFF
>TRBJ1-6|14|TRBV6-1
CASSAGTGSSPLHF
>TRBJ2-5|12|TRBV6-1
CASRPGQETQYF
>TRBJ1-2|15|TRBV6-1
CATSLSGQGGAGYTF
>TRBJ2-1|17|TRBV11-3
CASSLGRRTDINNEQFF